This T cell receptor (beta chain) stems from a study of Ad26.COV2.S vaccination and SARS-CoV-2 variants listed by TCRdb under 2021. Concerning the study at large: Donors in the vaccine arm were drawn from COV1001, a phase I-IIa trial of Ad26.COV2.S in healthy adults that was multicentre, randomized, double-blind and placebo-controlled. Ad26.COV2.S was given intramuscularly at 5x10^10 or 1x10^11 viral particles, as a single shot or as two shots 56 days apart. TCRbeta repertoire sequencing was used to assess the specificity and breadth of SARS-CoV-2-reactive T cell receptors after Ad26.COV2.S vaccination. The TCR-sequenced set comprised around 30 samples: around 20 Ad26.COV2.S vaccine recipients, 5 placebo recipients and 8 SARS-CoV-2 convalescent individuals. Trial participants were randomized into five groups of five: low-dose or high-dose Ad26.COV2.S given once or twice, or placebo on both occasions. Investigators remained blinded to trial group allocation during experiments and outcome assessment. What the study reported, not specific to this receptor: After vaccination, spike-specific CD8+ and CD4+ T cell responses were reported to show substantial breadth. It was noted by the authors that total T cell responses may have been underestimated by the TCR breadth and depth analyses. Spike-specific TCR breadth was higher in Ad26.COV2.S recipients than in placebo recipients (P = 0.0014). The study lacked the statistical power to compare responses across vaccine doses or regimens. Non-spike TCR breadth was comparable between vaccine and placebo recipients, consistent with the vaccine containing only spike.

About this clone itself: The specificity of this receptor is unknown. It has no much larger one-base neighbor in the sample; base qualities were not kept.

At the junction V is shortened by 3 bases and J by 4 bases, with 9 bases in between. Based on the germline V gene, the CDR1 and CDR2 sequences are MDHEN and SYDVKM. The CDR3 starts with the cysteine, ends with the phenylalanine, and has 13 residues. The read is trimmed to its CDR3 DNA, 39 bases read in frame from base 1. TCRbeta CDR3 regions were sequenced with the immunoSEQ Assay. After extraction, genomic DNA underwent amplification by bias-controlled multiplex PCR, followed by high-throughput sequencing. Under the source paper's analysis protocol: Collapsing and filtering of sequences were performed to quantify the absolute abundance of each unique TCRbeta CDR3 region. T cell fraction was estimated by normalizing TCRbeta template counts to usable DNA, with usable DNA measured through amplification of reference genes found in all nucleated cells. Repertoire TCRs were annotated as SARS-CoV-2-specific when V gene, CDR3 amino acid sequence and J gene were exactly matched to a known reactive TCR set. MIRA supplied the reference SARS-CoV-2 TCR set, which was filtered for enrichment in COVID-19-positive ImmuneCODE repertoires so that public or cross-reactive TCRs were removed. Using the MIRA antigens, annotated TCRs were further analysed by specific ORF or by position within an ORF. Breadth was defined as annotated unique rearrangements over total unique productive rearrangements; depth was the summed frequency of those rearrangements. Two-sided Wilcoxon rank-sum tests were applied when comparing TCR breadth between groups. The table comes from immuneACCESS by way of TCRdb, which keeps in-frame sequences with V and J called. Part of the clones is missing from these tables; in studies checked, under half for an unresolved V gene and the rest for unknown reasons. From that table come the V and J calls and clone size; the DNA was used to work out D and trimming. The sample table shows some 450,000 clones, and less than 95% are seen once. The leading ten clones occupy less than 5.5% of the sample.

The meaning of the sample's treatment or condition label: some 20 received Ad26.COV2.S at low or high dose, single or two shots; 5 received placebo; per-sample allocation not given. For vaccine and placebo recipients, repertoires were sequenced using samples collected on day 63 after the first injection. Between 29 July and 7 August 2020, Cohort 1b enrolled 20 to 30 adults aged 18-55 years at one site in Boston, USA. As a vaccine, Ad26.COV2.S was a replication-incompetent adenovirus type 26 vector that expressed a prefusion-stabilized SARS-CoV-2 spike protein derived from the original Wuhan strain.

This material consisted of peripheral blood, taken in a trial of Ad26.COV2.S vaccine versus placebo. This sequence originates from a person between 18 and 59 years old who received the Ad26.COV2.S COVID-19 vaccine or a placebo. The sequence links TRBV28 to TRBJ1-2; no D gene call is confident. The DNA sequence is TGTGCCAGCAGTTTGGACGGAGCCTATGGCTACACCTTC. This translates into CASSLDGAYGYTF.